Detailed here is one TCR beta chain. DNA input for the unsorted PBMC replicate PCRs was 250 to 350 ng, approximately 30,000 T cell genomes. The data were produced by immunoSEQ multiplex PCR, yet TCRdb's version contains in-frame clones alone and is incomplete. The data hold approximately 440,000 clones, with around 77% observed a single time. These data belong to a study of shared clonotypes between healthy human individuals. The CDR3 consists of 14 residues. With 8 bases removed from V and 0 bases from J, the gap between germline ends came to 10 bases. Germline V gene sequence: CDR1 SGHTA, CDR2 FQGTGA.

The material sequenced was PBMCs. This sequence was found in a middle-aged woman in good health. Some clones in this sample may be carry-over from other donors' samples. This chain links TRBV7-3 with TRBJ2-2; possibly TRBD1 for D (5 bases). This CDR3 reads CASQKGSNTGELFF. For the CDR3, the DNA is TGTGCCAGCCAAAAGGGGTCGAACACCGGGGAGCTGTTTTTT.